This section outlines one TCR beta chain sequence together with its context. The antigen it binds to is not known. No base quality information exists; no much larger clone differs at one position. The source of the sample is a study of cytomegalovirus exposure and HLA in healthy donors (dated by TCRdb to the late 2010s). The study in broad terms: The 666 repertoires of the first cohort and the 120 validation repertoires were produced on the same platform, according to a later analysis. In addition to the first cohort of roughly 700 subjects, a separate validation cohort of approximately 130 different subjects was used. The study aimed to test whether signatures of past pathogen exposure could be identified by cataloging public T cell receptors. High-throughput TCR immunosequencing, statistical association of individual TCRs with disease status, and machine learning were combined to predict cytomegalovirus infection status. Broad study findings and their caveats: In a later analysis, TCRs clustered in the first cohort were found to also tend to co-occur in the roughly 110 validation repertoires, with approximately 95% of cluster scores above 0. The study gave a list of over 150 TCR beta chains associated with cytomegalovirus. The classifier was reported to diagnose cytomegalovirus status with high specificity and sensitivity in both the original cohort and the validation cohort. The validation cohort had no HLA typing available for a later analysis, so co-occurrence within that cohort was assessed over all 120 or so repertoires. A few of the identified cytomegalovirus-associated TCR beta chains were confirmed in vitro to be specific for cytomegalovirus antigens. Most TCR sequences were seen in very few donors, while some public TCRs were found in many individuals. It was suggested by the authors that the approach could potentially be generalized to other disease states and immunological phenotypes.

The donors were included in the validation cohort of over a hundred subjects, a group kept apart from the approximately 690-subject first cohort. Germline trimming: 4 bases from V, 1 base from J; junction bases outside gene matches: 4. From cysteine to phenylalanine, the CDR3 is 14 amino acids long. This entry keeps only the CDR3 DNA: 42 bases, framed from base 1. The germline V gene yields SGHDT for CDR1 and YYEEEE for CDR2. The protocol used for the library was the immunoSEQ multiplex PCR assay. Per the authors' processing: A statistical classification framework was developed to diagnose cytomegalovirus status using the catalog of TCR beta chain sequences. The table was pulled from immuneACCESS by TCRdb, which kept in-frame rearrangements only. Such tables lose some clones; where checked, under half of the loss comes from unresolved V genes, and the rest has no known cause. V and J calls and clone size are copied from that table; D and trimming were computed from the DNA. The sample table records approximately 70,000 clones; roughly 94% of these occur just once. Of the sample, 3.2% is held by the ten largest clones.

This sequence was found in a woman aged 18-29 years in good health and CMV-seropositive. Sequencing used PBMCs. Recombination joined TRBV5-6 with TRBJ1-1, with 7 bases in between that match TRBD1. The CDR3 region reads CASSPGTENTEAFF. At the DNA level, the sequence is TGTGCCAGCAGCCCAGGGACAGAGAACACTGAAGCTTTCTTT. The reference TRBV5-6 and TRBJ1-1 proteins fill in what lies around the CDR3, so the full variable domain reads DAGVTQSPTHLIKTRGQQVTLRCSPKSGHDTVSWYQQALGQGPQFIFQYYEEEERQRGNFPDRFSGHQFPNYSSELNVNALLLGDSALYLCASSPGTENTEAFFGQGTRLTVV.